This T cell receptor (beta chain) was sequenced during a study of cytomegalovirus exposure and HLA in healthy donors. This clone was found a few times. V was pared by 11 bases and J by 3 bases, with 9 bases of the junction left unmatched. Germline lookup yields CDR1 MNHEY and CDR2 SVGAGI. The CDR3 contains 14 residues. 60 Vbeta and 13 Jbeta primers were used in PCR. TCRdb's table, derived via immunoSEQ multiplex PCR, lists solely in-frame clones and lacks some. Of around 99,000 clones in the sample, 60% to 80% were seen once. The sample was PBMCs. This sequence was found in a man aged 18-30 years in good health and CMV-seronegative. This chain uses TRBV6-5 with TRBJ2-7; 11 positions agree with TRBD2. The CDR3 loop is CASSVAGGLYEQYF. CDR3 sequence (DNA): TGTGCCTCCTCCGTAGCGGGGGGGCTCTACGAGCAGTACTTC.